These T cell receptor beta chains were read from a single sample in a study of T cells after posttransplantation cyclophosphamide. TCRdb's table, derived via immunoSEQ multiplex PCR, lists solely in-frame clones and lacks some. The sample yields about 16,000 clones, 94% seen once. Specimen: naive CD4+ T cells sorted from blood. All receptors come from a woman aged 50 to 60 in good health and a related stem cell transplant donor. Each CDR3 is given with its conserved first and last residue. A D gene is named only where the DNA matches it firmly. Rows give clone size only sometimes, using once, few, many, or a class for an expanded clone.

cdr3_aa: CASSSGLAGGYEQYF
cdr3_nt: TGTGCCAGCAGCTCGGGACTAGCGGGTGGATACGAGCAGTACTTC
clone_size: NA
v_call: TRBV5-4
j_call: TRBJ2-7
d_call: TRBD2

cdr3_aa: CASSQAPDLRQYF
cdr3_nt: TGTGCCAGCAGCCAGGCCCCAGACCTCCGGCAGTATTTT
clone_size: once
v_call: TRBV7-8
j_call: TRBJ2-3
d_call: NA

cdr3_aa: CASSLGGGSGPQETQYF
cdr3_nt: TGTGCCAGCAGCTTGGGTGGGGGAAGCGGGCCTCAAGAGACCCAGTACTTC
clone_size: NA
v_call: TRBV7-3
j_call: TRBJ2-5
d_call: NA

cdr3_aa: CASSVRDTLSGELFF
cdr3_nt: TGTGCCAGCAGCGTACGGGACACCCTTTCCGGGGAGCTGTTTTTT
clone_size: once
v_call: TRBV9
j_call: TRBJ2-2
d_call: NA

cdr3_aa: CASTLPGQGRYGYTF
cdr3_nt: TGTGCCAGCACCCTACCGGGACAGGGAAGGTATGGCTACACCTTC
clone_size: NA
v_call: TRBV7-2
j_call: TRBJ1-2
d_call: TRBD1

cdr3_aa: CASSQTVPSAGALAEQYF
cdr3_nt: TGTGCCAGCTCACAAACCGTCCCTAGCGCTGGGGCCTTAGCCGAGCAGTACTTC
clone_size: NA
v_call: TRBV18
j_call: TRBJ2-7
d_call: NA

cdr3_aa: CASEEKSKSSYEQYF
cdr3_nt: TGTGCCAGCGAAGAAAAGTCAAAGAGCTCCTACGAGCAGTACTTC
clone_size: NA
v_call: TRBV11-1
j_call: TRBJ2-7
d_call: NA

cdr3_aa: CASSIAAGSANYGYTF
cdr3_nt: TGTGCCAGTAGTATAGCCGCCGGGTCAGCTAACTATGGCTACACCTTC
clone_size: NA
v_call: TRBV19
j_call: TRBJ1-2
d_call: NA

cdr3_aa: CASSLPGVAGLKETQYF
cdr3_nt: TGTGCCAGCAGCTTGCCTGGGGTAGCGGGATTAAAAGAGACCCAGTACTTC
clone_size: once
v_call: TRBV5-4
j_call: TRBJ2-5
d_call: TRBD2

cdr3_aa: CASSLYGQGAQFGTEAFF
cdr3_nt: TGTGCCAGCAGCTTATACGGCCAGGGGGCGCAATTCGGCACTGAAGCTTTCTTT
clone_size: NA
v_call: TRBV11-2
j_call: TRBJ1-1
d_call: TRBD1

cdr3_aa: CASRDPVDRGHRGYTF
cdr3_nt: TGTGCCAGCAGGGACCCAGTGGACAGGGGGCATCGTGGCTACACCTTC
clone_size: NA
v_call: TRBV2
j_call: TRBJ1-2
d_call: TRBD1

cdr3_aa: CSVRQPGGETQYF
cdr3_nt: TGCAGCGTCCGACAACCGGGGGGAGAGACCCAGTACTTC
clone_size: NA
v_call: TRBV29-1
j_call: TRBJ2-5
d_call: TRBD2

cdr3_aa: CASSGRAPGEDTEAFF
cdr3_nt: TGTGCCAGCAGCGGGCGGGCCCCCGGAGAGGACACTGAAGCTTTCTTT
clone_size: NA
v_call: TRBV21-1
j_call: TRBJ1-1
d_call: NA

cdr3_aa: CASSFTGQAPYEQYF
cdr3_nt: TGTGCCAGCAGCTTCACGGGACAGGCCCCCTACGAGCAGTACTTC
clone_size: once
v_call: TRBV9
j_call: TRBJ2-7
d_call: TRBD1

cdr3_aa: CASSVEIADTQYF
cdr3_nt: TGTGCCAGCAGTGTTGAGATTGCAGATACGCAGTATTTT
clone_size: once
v_call: TRBV2
j_call: TRBJ2-3
d_call: NA

cdr3_aa: CASSVSTSSYEQYF
cdr3_nt: TGTGCCAGCAGCGTATCGACTAGCTCCTACGAGCAGTACTTC
clone_size: once
v_call: TRBV9
j_call: TRBJ2-7
d_call: NA

cdr3_aa: CASSYRAQEAFF
cdr3_nt: TGTGCCAGCAGCTACAGGGCGCAGGAAGCTTTCTTT
clone_size: NA
v_call: TRBV13
j_call: TRBJ1-1
d_call: NA

cdr3_aa: CASSLAGTGGYTYEQYF
cdr3_nt: TGTGCCAGCAGCTTAGCGGGGACAGGGGGCTACACCTACGAGCAGTACTTC
clone_size: NA
v_call: TRBV7-2
j_call: TRBJ2-7
d_call: TRBD1

cdr3_aa: CASSLNRQGAAEAFF
cdr3_nt: TGCGCCAGCAGCTTGAATAGACAGGGGGCGGCTGAAGCTTTCTTT
clone_size: NA
v_call: TRBV5-1
j_call: TRBJ1-1
d_call: TRBD1

cdr3_aa: CASRQGYEQYF
cdr3_nt: TGTGCCAGCAGACAGGGGTACGAGCAGTACTTC
clone_size: few
v_call: TRBV6-6
j_call: TRBJ2-7
d_call: TRBD1

cdr3_aa: CASSLGGRTEAFF
cdr3_nt: TGTGCCAGCAGCTTAGGGGGCAGGACTGAAGCTTTCTTT
clone_size: NA
v_call: TRBV7-2
j_call: TRBJ1-1
d_call: NA

cdr3_aa: CASSKEKGVYNEQFF
cdr3_nt: TGTGCCAGCAGCAAAGAAAAAGGGGTCTACAATGAGCAGTTCTTC
clone_size: NA
v_call: TRBV21-1
j_call: TRBJ2-1
d_call: NA

cdr3_aa: CASSNGLAGGEQYF
cdr3_nt: TGTGCCAGCAGTAATGGACTAGCGGGAGGCGAGCAGTACTTC
clone_size: NA
v_call: TRBV6-5
j_call: TRBJ2-7
d_call: TRBD2

cdr3_aa: CASSVDPGGFWETQYF
cdr3_nt: TGTGCCAGCAGCGTAGACCCAGGGGGGTTCTGGGAGACCCAGTACTTC
clone_size: NA
v_call: TRBV9
j_call: TRBJ2-5
d_call: NA

cdr3_aa: CASSYRSAQAVQHF
cdr3_nt: TGTGCCAGCAGTTACCGCTCCGCACAGGCGGTTCAGCATTTT
clone_size: NA
v_call: TRBV6-6
j_call: TRBJ1-5
d_call: NA

cdr3_aa: CASSQALRNTEAFF
cdr3_nt: TGTGCCAGCAGCCAAGCCTTGAGGAACACTGAAGCTTTCTTT
clone_size: NA
v_call: TRBV14
j_call: TRBJ1-1
d_call: NA

cdr3_aa: CASSPLRGPNYGYTF
cdr3_nt: TGTGCCAGCAGCCCCCTGCGGGGCCCCAACTATGGCTACACCTTC
clone_size: NA
v_call: TRBV7-8
j_call: TRBJ1-2
d_call: NA

cdr3_aa: CASSGTGAAGETQYF
cdr3_nt: TGTGCCAGCAGCGGGACAGGGGCGGCCGGAGAGACCCAGTACTTC
clone_size: NA
v_call: TRBV9
j_call: TRBJ2-5
d_call: TRBD1

cdr3_aa: CASNPDPGRLSGNTIYF
cdr3_nt: TGTGCCAGCAACCCTGATCCAGGGCGCCTCTCTGGAAACACCATATATTTT
clone_size: NA
v_call: TRBV5-5
j_call: TRBJ1-3
d_call: NA

cdr3_aa: CASSIDRGSGQPQHF
cdr3_nt: TGTGCCAGTAGTATCGACAGGGGGTCAGGGCAGCCCCAGCATTTT
clone_size: NA
v_call: TRBV19
j_call: TRBJ1-5
d_call: TRBD1

cdr3_aa: CASSGLAGAGELFF
cdr3_nt: TGTGCCTCATCGGGACTAGCGGGAGCTGGGGAGCTGTTTTTT
clone_size: NA
v_call: TRBV10-3
j_call: TRBJ2-2
d_call: TRBD2

cdr3_aa: CASSAYAPGSGTGYNEQFF
cdr3_nt: TGTGCCAGCAGTGCTTACGCACCCGGTAGCGGGACGGGCTACAATGAGCAGTTCTTC
clone_size: NA
v_call: TRBV28
j_call: TRBJ2-1
d_call: TRBD2

cdr3_aa: CASSLGLVNTGELFF
cdr3_nt: TGCGCCAGCAGCTTGGGACTAGTGAACACCGGGGAGCTGTTTTTT
clone_size: NA
v_call: TRBV5-1
j_call: TRBJ2-2
d_call: NA

cdr3_aa: CASSQLMGEVYNEQFF
cdr3_nt: TGCGCCAGCAGCCAATTAATGGGGGAGGTCTACAATGAGCAGTTCTTC
clone_size: NA
v_call: TRBV4-1
j_call: TRBJ2-1
d_call: NA

cdr3_aa: CASSLMGDSMELFF
cdr3_nt: TGTGCCAGCAGCTTAATGGGGGACAGCATGGAGCTGTTTTTT
clone_size: NA
v_call: TRBV7-9
j_call: TRBJ2-2
d_call: TRBD1

cdr3_aa: CASTPGGTGVGTDTQYF
cdr3_nt: TGTGCCAGCACCCCCGGAGGGACAGGGGTCGGCACAGATACGCAGTATTTT
clone_size: NA
v_call: TRBV7-6
j_call: TRBJ2-3
d_call: TRBD1

cdr3_aa: CASSLYFDQPQHF
cdr3_nt: TGTGCCAGCTCACTATACTTCGATCAGCCCCAGCATTTT
clone_size: once
v_call: TRBV18
j_call: TRBJ1-5
d_call: NA

cdr3_aa: CASTRQGNYYEQYF
cdr3_nt: TGTGCCAGCACCAGACAGGGTAATTACTACGAGCAGTACTTC
clone_size: NA
v_call: TRBV27
j_call: TRBJ2-7
d_call: TRBD1

cdr3_aa: CASSPGLAGETQYF
cdr3_nt: TGTGCCAGCAGCCCAGGGTTAGCGGGAGAGACCCAGTACTTC
clone_size: NA
v_call: TRBV9
j_call: TRBJ2-5
d_call: TRBD2

cdr3_aa: CASSPRTGDDQPQHF
cdr3_nt: TGTGCCAGCTCACCAAGGACAGGGGACGATCAGCCCCAGCATTTT
clone_size: NA
v_call: TRBV18
j_call: TRBJ1-5
d_call: TRBD1

cdr3_aa: CASSYTGNQPQHF
cdr3_nt: TGTGCCAGCTCATATACAGGGAATCAGCCCCAGCATTTT
clone_size: NA
v_call: TRBV18
j_call: TRBJ1-5
d_call: NA

cdr3_aa: CASSPSGPDTQYF
cdr3_nt: TGTGCCAGCAGCCCCTCAGGGCCAGATACGCAGTATTTT
clone_size: NA
v_call: TRBV5-5
j_call: TRBJ2-3
d_call: NA

cdr3_aa: CASSPGQWGSSYTF
cdr3_nt: TGTGCCAGCAGCCCGGGACAGTGGGGTAGCAGCTACACCTTC
clone_size: NA
v_call: TRBV28
j_call: TRBJ1-2
d_call: TRBD1

cdr3_aa: CASSSGGTAQHF
cdr3_nt: TGTGCCAGCAGTTCGGGGGGGACGGCCCAGCATTTT
clone_size: NA
v_call: TRBV27
j_call: TRBJ1-5
d_call: NA